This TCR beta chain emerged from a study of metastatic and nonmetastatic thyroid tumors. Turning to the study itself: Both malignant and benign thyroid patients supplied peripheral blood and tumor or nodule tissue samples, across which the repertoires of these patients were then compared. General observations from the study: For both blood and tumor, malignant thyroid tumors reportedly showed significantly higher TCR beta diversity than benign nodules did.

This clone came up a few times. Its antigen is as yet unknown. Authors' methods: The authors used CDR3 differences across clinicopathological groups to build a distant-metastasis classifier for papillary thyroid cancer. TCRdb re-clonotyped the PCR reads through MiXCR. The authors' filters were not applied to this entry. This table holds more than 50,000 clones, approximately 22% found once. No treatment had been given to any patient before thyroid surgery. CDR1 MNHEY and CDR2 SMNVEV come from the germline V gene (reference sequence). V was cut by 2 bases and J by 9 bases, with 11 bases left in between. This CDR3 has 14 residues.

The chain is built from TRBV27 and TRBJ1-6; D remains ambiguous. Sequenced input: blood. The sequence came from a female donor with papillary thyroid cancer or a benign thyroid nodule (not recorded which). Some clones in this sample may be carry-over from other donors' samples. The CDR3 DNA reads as TGTGCCAGCAGTTTACAGTTAGTCAGTTCACCCCTCCACTTT. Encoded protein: CASSLQLVSSPLHF.